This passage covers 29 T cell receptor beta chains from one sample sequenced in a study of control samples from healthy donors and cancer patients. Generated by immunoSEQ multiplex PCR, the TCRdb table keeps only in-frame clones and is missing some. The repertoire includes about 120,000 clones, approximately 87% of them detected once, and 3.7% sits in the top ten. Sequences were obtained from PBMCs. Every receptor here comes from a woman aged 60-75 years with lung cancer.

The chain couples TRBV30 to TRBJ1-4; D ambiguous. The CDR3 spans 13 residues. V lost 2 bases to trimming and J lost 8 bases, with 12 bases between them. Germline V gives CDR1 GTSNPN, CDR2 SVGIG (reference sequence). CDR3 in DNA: TGTGCCTGGAGTTCATACGTCTCCGAAAAACTGTTTTTT. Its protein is CAWSSYVSEKLFF.

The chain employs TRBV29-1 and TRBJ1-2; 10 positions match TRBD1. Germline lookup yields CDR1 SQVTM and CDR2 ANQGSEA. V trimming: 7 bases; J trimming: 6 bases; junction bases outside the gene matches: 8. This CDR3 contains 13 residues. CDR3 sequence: CSANRDRGNGYTF. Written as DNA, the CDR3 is TGCAGCGCGAACCGGGACAGGGGTAATGGCTACACCTTC.

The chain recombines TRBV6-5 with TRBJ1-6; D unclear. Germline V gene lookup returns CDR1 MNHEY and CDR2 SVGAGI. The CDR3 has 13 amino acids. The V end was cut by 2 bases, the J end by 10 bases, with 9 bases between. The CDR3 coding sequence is TGTGCCAGCAGTTACGAGGGAACCTCACCCCTCCACTTT. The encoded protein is CASSYEGTSPLHF.

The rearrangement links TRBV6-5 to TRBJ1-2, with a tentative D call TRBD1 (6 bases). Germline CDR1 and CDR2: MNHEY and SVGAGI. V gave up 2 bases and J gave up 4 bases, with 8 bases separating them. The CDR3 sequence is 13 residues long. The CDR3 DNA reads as TGTGCCAGCAGTTACGGGGGCAGCTATGGCTACACCTTC. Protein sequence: CASSYGGSYGYTF.

CDR3 region: CASSRDRAIQGYTF. DNA for the CDR3: TGTGCCAGCAGCCGAGACAGGGCCATACAGGGCTACACCTTC. This sequence joins TRBV5-8 and TRBJ1-2; 7 bases are a match to TRBD1. Germline CDR1 is SGHTS and CDR2 is YDEGEE. The J segment lost 8 bases and the V segment lost 4 bases, leaving 11 bases of the junction unmatched. The CDR3 runs to 14 residues.

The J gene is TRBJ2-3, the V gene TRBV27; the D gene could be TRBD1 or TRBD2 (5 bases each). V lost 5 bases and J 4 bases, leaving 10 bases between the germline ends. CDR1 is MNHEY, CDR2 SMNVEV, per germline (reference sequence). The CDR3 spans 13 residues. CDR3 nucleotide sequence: TGTGCCAGCAGTCCCCAGGGACCAGATACGCAGTATTTT. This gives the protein CASSPQGPDTQYF.

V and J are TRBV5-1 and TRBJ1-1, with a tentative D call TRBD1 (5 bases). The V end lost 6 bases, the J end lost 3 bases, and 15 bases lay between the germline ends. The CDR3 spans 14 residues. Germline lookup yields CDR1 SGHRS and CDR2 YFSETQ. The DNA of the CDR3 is TGCGCCAGCACCCTGGGGGGTCTTTACACTGAAGCTTTCTTT. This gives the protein CASTLGGLYTEAFF.

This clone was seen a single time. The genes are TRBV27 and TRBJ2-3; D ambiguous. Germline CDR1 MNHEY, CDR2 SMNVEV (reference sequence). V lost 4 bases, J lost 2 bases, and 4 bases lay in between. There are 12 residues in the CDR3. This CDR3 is CASSSITDTQYF. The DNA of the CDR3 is TGTGCCAGCAGTTCCATCACAGATACGCAGTATTTT.

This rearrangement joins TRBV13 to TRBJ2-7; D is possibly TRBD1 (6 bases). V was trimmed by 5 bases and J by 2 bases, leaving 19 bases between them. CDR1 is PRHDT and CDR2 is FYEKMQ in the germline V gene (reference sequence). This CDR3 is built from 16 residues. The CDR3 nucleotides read TGTGCCAGCAGCCGGGGCCGTAGGGACACAACCTACGAGCAGTACTTC. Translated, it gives CASSRGRRDTTYEQYF.

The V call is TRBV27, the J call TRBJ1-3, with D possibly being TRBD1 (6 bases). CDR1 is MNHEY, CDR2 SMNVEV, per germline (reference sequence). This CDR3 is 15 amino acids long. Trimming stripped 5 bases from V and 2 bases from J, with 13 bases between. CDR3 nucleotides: TGTGCCAGCAGTCTCTCCGAGGGGGCTGGAAACACCATATATTTT. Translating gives CASSLSEGAGNTIYF.

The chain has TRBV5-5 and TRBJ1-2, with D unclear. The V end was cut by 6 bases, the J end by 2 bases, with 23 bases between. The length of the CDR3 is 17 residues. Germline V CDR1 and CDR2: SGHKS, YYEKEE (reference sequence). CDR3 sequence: CASTFGPPGGTNYGYTF. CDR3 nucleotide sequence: TGTGCCAGCACCTTTGGGCCTCCGGGTGGAACCAACTATGGCTACACCTTC.

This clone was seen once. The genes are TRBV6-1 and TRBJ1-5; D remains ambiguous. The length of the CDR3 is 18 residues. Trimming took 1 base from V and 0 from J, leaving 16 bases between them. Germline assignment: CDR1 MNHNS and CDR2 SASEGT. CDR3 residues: CASSEGATTFNSNQPQHF. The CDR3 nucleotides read TGTGCCAGCAGTGAAGGGGCAACGACTTTTAATAGCAATCAGCCCCAGCATTTT.

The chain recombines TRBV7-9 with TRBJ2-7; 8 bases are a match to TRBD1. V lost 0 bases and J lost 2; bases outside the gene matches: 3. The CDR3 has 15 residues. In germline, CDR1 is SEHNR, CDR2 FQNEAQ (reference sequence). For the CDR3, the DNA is TGTGCCAGCAGCTTAGCCGGGACAGGCGCCTACGAGCAGTACTTC. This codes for CASSLAGTGAYEQYF.

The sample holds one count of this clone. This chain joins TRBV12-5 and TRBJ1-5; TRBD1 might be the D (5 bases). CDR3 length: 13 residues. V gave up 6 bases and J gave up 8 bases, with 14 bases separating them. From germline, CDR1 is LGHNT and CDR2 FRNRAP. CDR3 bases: TGTGCTAGTGGCTCCTCCGGGGGTGAGCCCCAGCATTTT. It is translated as CASGSSGGEPQHF.

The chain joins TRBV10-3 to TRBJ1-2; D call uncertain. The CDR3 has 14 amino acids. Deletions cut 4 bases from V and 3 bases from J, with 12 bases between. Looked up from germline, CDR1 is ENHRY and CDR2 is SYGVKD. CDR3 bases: TGTGCCATCAGTGTTGCGGGATCTGACTATGGCTACACCTTC. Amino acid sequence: CAISVAGSDYGYTF.

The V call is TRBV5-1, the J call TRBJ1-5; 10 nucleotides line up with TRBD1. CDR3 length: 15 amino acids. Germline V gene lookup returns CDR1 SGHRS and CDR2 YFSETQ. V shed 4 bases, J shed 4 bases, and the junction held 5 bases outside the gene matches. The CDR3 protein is CASSAGTGENQPQHF. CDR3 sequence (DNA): TGCGCCAGCAGCGCCGGGACAGGGGAAAATCAGCCCCAGCATTTT.

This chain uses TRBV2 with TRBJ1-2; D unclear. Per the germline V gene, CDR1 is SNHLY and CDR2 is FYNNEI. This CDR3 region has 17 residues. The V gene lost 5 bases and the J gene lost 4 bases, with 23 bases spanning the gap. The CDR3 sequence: CASSLLEGREGGYGYTF. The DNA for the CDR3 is TGTGCCAGCAGTCTACTGGAAGGGCGGGAAGGTGGCTATGGCTACACCTTC.

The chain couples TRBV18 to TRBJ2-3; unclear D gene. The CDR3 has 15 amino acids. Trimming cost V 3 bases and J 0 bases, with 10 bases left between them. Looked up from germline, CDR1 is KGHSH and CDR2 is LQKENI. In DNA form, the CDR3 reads TGTGCCAGCTCACCGGGATCGTCTAGCACAGATACGCAGTATTTT. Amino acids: CASSPGSSSTDTQYF. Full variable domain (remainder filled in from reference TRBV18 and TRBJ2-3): NAGVMQNPRHLVRRRGQEARLRCSPMKGHSHVYWYRQLPEEGLKFMVYLQKENIIDESGMPKERFSAEFPKEGPSILRIQQVVRGDSAAYFCASSPGSSSTDTQYFGPGTRLTVL.

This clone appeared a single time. CDR3 sequence (DNA): TGTGCCAGCAACCAGGGGGGGACCCAAGAGACCCAGTACTTC. Its translation is CASNQGGTQETQYF. This rearrangement joins TRBV6-5 to TRBJ2-5, with D perhaps matching TRBD1 or TRBD2 (7 bases each). The germline gives CDR1 MNHEY, CDR2 SVGAGI. There are 14 residues in the CDR3. V shed 7 bases and J shed 1 base, with 13 bases lying between them.

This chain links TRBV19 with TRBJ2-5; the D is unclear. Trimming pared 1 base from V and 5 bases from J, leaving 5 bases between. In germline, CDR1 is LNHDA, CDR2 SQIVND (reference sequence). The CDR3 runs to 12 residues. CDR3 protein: CASSIGAETQYF. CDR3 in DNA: TGTGCCAGTAGTATAGGGGCGGAGACCCAGTACTTC.

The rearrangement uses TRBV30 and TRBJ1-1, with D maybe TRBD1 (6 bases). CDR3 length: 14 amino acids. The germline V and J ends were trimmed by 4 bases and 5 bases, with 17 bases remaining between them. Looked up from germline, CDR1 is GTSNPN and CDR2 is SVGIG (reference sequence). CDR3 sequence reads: CAWKVQGRETEAFF. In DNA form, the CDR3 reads TGTGCCTGGAAGGTGCAGGGGCGAGAGACTGAAGCTTTCTTT.

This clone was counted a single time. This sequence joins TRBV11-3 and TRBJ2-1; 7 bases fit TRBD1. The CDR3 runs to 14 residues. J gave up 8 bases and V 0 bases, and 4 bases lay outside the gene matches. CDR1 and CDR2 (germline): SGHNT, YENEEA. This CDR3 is CASSLDGGQDEQFF. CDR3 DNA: TGTGCCAGCAGCTTAGATGGTGGACAGGATGAGCAGTTCTTC.

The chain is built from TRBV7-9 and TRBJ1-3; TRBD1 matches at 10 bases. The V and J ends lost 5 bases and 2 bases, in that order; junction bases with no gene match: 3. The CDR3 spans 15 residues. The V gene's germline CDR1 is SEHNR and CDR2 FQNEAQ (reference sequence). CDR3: CASSRQGAAGNTIYF. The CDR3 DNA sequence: TGTGCCAGCAGCAGACAGGGGGCAGCTGGAAACACCATATATTTT.

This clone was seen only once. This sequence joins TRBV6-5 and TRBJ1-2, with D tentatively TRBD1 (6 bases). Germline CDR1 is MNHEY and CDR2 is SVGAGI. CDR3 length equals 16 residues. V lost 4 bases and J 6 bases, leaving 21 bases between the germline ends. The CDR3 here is CASSFSQGLIGDGYTF. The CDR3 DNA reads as TGTGCCAGCAGTTTTTCACAGGGTTTAATCGGGGATGGCTACACCTTC.

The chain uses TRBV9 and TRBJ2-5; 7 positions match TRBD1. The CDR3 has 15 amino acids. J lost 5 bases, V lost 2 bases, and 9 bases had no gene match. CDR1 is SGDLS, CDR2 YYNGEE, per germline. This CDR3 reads CASSVQGDSWETQYF. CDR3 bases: TGTGCCAGCAGCGTTCAGGGGGATTCATGGGAGACCCAGTACTTC.

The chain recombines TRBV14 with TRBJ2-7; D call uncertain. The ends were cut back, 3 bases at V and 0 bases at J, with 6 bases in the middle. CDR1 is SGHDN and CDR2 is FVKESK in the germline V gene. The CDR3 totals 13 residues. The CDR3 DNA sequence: TGTGCCAGCAGCCACAGGCCCTCCTACGAGCAGTACTTC. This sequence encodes CASSHRPSYEQYF.

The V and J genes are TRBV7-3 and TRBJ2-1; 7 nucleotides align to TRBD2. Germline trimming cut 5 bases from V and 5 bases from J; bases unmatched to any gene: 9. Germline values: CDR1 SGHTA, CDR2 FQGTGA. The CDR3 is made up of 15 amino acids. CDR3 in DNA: TGTGCCAGCAGCCCCTATCGGGGGGAAAACAATGAGCAGTTCTTC. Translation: CASSPYRGENNEQFF.

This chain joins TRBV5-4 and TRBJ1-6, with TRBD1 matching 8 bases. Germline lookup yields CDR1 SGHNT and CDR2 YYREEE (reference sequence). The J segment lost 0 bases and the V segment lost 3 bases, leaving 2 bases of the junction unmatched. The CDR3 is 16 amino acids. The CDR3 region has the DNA TGTGCCAGCAGCTCAGGGGGCGGCTCCTATAATTCACCCCTCCACTTT. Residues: CASSSGGGSYNSPLHF.

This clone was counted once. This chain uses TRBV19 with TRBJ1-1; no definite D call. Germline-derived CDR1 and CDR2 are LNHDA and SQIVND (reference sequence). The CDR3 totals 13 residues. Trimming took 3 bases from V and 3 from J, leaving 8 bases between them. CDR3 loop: CASSIAQDTEAFF. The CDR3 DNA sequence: TGTGCCAGTAGTATTGCCCAAGACACTGAAGCTTTCTTT.